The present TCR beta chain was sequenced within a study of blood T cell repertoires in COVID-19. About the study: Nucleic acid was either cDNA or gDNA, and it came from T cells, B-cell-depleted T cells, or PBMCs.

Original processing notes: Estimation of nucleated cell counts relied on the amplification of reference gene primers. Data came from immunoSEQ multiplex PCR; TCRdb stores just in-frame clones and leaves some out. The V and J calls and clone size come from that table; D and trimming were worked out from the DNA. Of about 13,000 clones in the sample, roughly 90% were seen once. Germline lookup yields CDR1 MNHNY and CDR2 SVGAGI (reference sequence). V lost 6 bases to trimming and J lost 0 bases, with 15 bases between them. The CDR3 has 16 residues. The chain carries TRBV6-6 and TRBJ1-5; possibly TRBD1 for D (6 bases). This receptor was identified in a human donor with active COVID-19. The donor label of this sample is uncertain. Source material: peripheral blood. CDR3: CASSISQGNSNQPQHF. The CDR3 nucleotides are TGTGCCAGCAGCATCTCCCAGGGGAATAGCAATCAGCCCCAGCATTTT.